Shown below are 15 T cell receptor beta chains from a single sample sequenced in a study of cytomegalovirus exposure and HLA in healthy donors (dated by TCRdb to about 2017). The library came from the immunoSEQ multiplex PCR assay. For the multiplex PCR, a mixture combining 60 forward primers for TCR Vbeta segments and 13 reverse primers for TCR Jbeta segments was used. In TCRdb, the immuneACCESS table is reduced to in-frame sequences with V and J assigned. These tables do not hold every clone; where another copy was compared, an unresolved V gene accounts for under half, and the others remain unexplained. In this sample the table shows 190,000 or so clones, over 65% of which occur a single time. The ten largest clonotypes hold roughly 0.097% of the sample. Sequenced: PBMCs. Receptors were obtained from a boy aged 2 to 9 in good health and CMV-seronegative.

The V gene is TRBV25-1, the J gene TRBJ1-2; 7 bases fit TRBD1. In germline, CDR1 is MGHDK, CDR2 SYGVNS. The junction had 8 bases not matched to a gene; V was cut back by 7 bases and J by 6 bases. The CDR3 runs 13 residues. For the CDR3, the DNA is TGTGCCAGCACTCAGACAGGGTCAGATGGCTACACCTTC. It codes for CASTQTGSDGYTF.

The chain links TRBV21-1 to TRBJ2-4; the D segment call TRBD1 is taken from the table without a DNA check. TRBV21-1 corresponds to a pseudogene. The CDR3 loop spans 16 amino acids. CDR3 DNA sequence: TGTGCCAGCAGCACTTCGGGACAGGTAGCCAAAAACATTCAGTACTTC. It specifies CASSTSGQVAKNIQYF.

Concerning this clone itself: Other nucleotide sequences in the sample specify the same CDR3. The DNA of the CDR3 is TGTGCCAGTAGTATTGTCTCGGGGAACACTGAAGCTTTCTTT. The encoded protein is CASSIVSGNTEAFF. The V call is TRBV19, the J call TRBJ1-1; D ambiguous. Germline V gives CDR1 LNHDA, CDR2 SQIVND (reference sequence). The CDR3 spans 14 residues. V dropped 3 bases and J dropped 1 base, with 9 bases sitting between them.

This clone was seen only once. V and J are TRBV9 and TRBJ2-3; TRBD2 matches at 8 bases. J lost 3 bases, V lost 4 bases, and 10 bases had no gene match. The CDR3 loop spans 16 amino acids. Germline CDR1 is SGDLS and CDR2 is YYNGEE. CDR3 coding DNA: TGTGCCAGCAGCAGGGCCCCCAGCGGGGGTACAGATACGCAGTATTTT. Translating it yields CASSRAPSGGTDTQYF.

This clone appeared a few times. CDR3 amino acids: CASSRVLAGSETQYF. The CDR3 coding sequence is TGTGCCAGCAGCCGAGTGCTAGCGGGGAGCGAGACCCAGTACTTC. The chain links TRBV7-9 to TRBJ2-5; 9 bases align to TRBD2. This CDR3 is 15 amino acids long. Germline CDR1 reads SEHNR; CDR2 reads FQNEAQ (reference sequence). Trimming removed 5 bases from V and 5 bases from J; junction bases left unmatched: 9.

To note about this clone: Additional DNA sequences in this sample encode the identical CDR3. The gene calls are TRBV5-1 and TRBJ1-1; D is uncertain. The V gene's germline CDR1 is SGHRS and CDR2 YFSETQ. Between the trimmed V and J ends, which lost 0 bases and 0 bases, there was a span of 3 bases. The CDR3 has 13 amino acids. DNA of the CDR3: TGCGCCAGCAGCTTGGCCGTGAACACTGAAGCTTTCTTT. Amino acid sequence: CASSLAVNTEAFF.

The chain carries TRBV23-1 and TRBJ2-5; 10 nucleotides line up with TRBD2. TRBV23-1 has ORF status, its function being uncertain. The CDR3 sequence is 19 residues long. V lost 0 bases and J lost 2; bases outside the gene matches: 12. CDR3 coding DNA: TGCGCCAGCAGTCAATCGAGCGGGGGGGCCCGAGCCCGTCAAGAGACCCAGTACTTC. Its protein product is CASSQSSGGARARQETQYF.

This chain uses TRBV27 with TRBJ1-1; D remains unclear. CDR3 length equals 15 residues. Germline V lookup: CDR1 MNHEY, CDR2 SMNVEV (reference sequence). V was shortened by 3 bases and J by 3 bases, with 14 bases between the two germline ends. The CDR3: CASSFKGLADTEAFF. CDR3 in DNA: TGTGCCAGCAGTTTTAAGGGTTTAGCGGACACTGAAGCTTTCTTT.

The chain links TRBV5-6 to TRBJ2-7, with D maybe TRBD1 (5 bases). The CDR3 has 12 amino acids. V was shortened by 3 bases and J by 9 bases, with 13 bases between the two germline ends. The germline gives CDR1 SGHDT, CDR2 YYEEEE. The CDR3 DNA is TGTGCCAGCAGCTGGCCTCAGGGTCGGCAGTACTTC. It specifies CASSWPQGRQYF.

The J gene is TRBJ1-1, the V gene TRBV18; TRBD1 matches at 7 bases. The germline V gene has CDR1 KGHSH and CDR2 LQKENI. V shed 3 bases, J shed 1 base, and the junction held 2 bases outside the gene matches. The length of the CDR3 is 14 residues. In nucleotides, the CDR3 is TGTGCCAGCTCACCTAGGACAGGGAACACTGAAGCTTTCTTT. The encoded protein is CASSPRTGNTEAFF.

The chain joins TRBV7-9 to TRBJ1-2, with a tentative D call TRBD1 (5 bases). Germline loops: CDR1 SEHNR, CDR2 FQNEAQ (reference sequence). Trimming cost V 0 bases and J 8 bases, with 13 bases left between them. The CDR3 is 14 residues long. CDR3 sequence (DNA): TGTGCCAGCAGCTTAGCTTTCGCGACAGACGGCTACACCTTC. Its translation is CASSLAFATDGYTF.

The genes are TRBV9 and TRBJ2-5; 11 positions agree with TRBD1. The DNA end is a closer match to TRBJ2-7, so the J assignment may be wrong. CDR1 is SGDLS and CDR2 is YYNGEE in the germline V gene. The CDR3 extends over 17 amino acids. DNA of the CDR3: TGTGCCAGCAGCGACTTGATCCCGGGACAGGGGGCCTACGAGCAGTACTTC. This sequence encodes CASSDLIPGQGAYEQYF.

Concerning this clone: Additional DNA sequences in this sample encode the identical CDR3. This chain links TRBV5-1 with TRBJ2-5; D is uncertain. From germline, CDR1 is SGHRS and CDR2 YFSETQ. The V end lost 5 bases, the J end lost 5 bases, and 7 bases lay between the germline ends. The CDR3 sequence is 11 residues long. The CDR3 reads CASRGAETQYF. CDR3 coding DNA: TGCGCCAGCAGGGGCGCGGAGACCCAGTACTTC.

The rearrangement links TRBV5-8 to TRBJ1-2, with D tentatively TRBD1 (5 bases). The V gene lost 2 bases and the J gene lost 2 bases, with 7 bases spanning the gap. The V gene's germline CDR1 is SGHTS and CDR2 YDEGEE. The CDR3 length is 13 residues. For the CDR3, the DNA is TGTGCCAGCAGCTTCCAGGGAAACTATGGCTACACCTTC. This encodes CASSFQGNYGYTF. Drawing the rest from reference TRBV5-8 and TRBJ1-2, the complete variable domain is EAGVTQSPTHLIKTRGQQATLRCSPISGHTSVYWYQQALGLGLQFLLWYDEGEERNRGNFPPRFSGRQFPNYSSELNVNALELEDSALYLCASSFQGNYGYTFGSGTRLTVV.

The chain combines TRBV21-1 with TRBJ1-2. TRBV21-1 is classified as a pseudogene. This CDR3 is 15 amino acids long. CDR3 DNA sequence: TGTGCCAGCAGTCCGATGGGGGGACCCCTCTATGGCTACACCTTC. This encodes CASSPMGGPLYGYTF.